One sample yielded the 2 T cell receptor beta chains listed below, sequenced in a study of T cells after yellow fever vaccination. A single record per CDR3 protein comes from TCRdb applying MiXCR to the 5' RACE reads. The sample holds some 160,000 distinct CDR3 sequences, approximately 9.7% seen once. The sample here was CD8+ T cells sorted from PBMCs, taken 45 days after the yellow fever booster vaccination. The receptors come from a man aged 18 to 30 who received the YFV17D yellow fever vaccine.

This clonotype appeared a few times. V and J are TRBV20-1 and TRBJ1-4; D not certain. V was trimmed by 0 bases and J by 8 bases, leaving 16 bases between them. This CDR3 contains 15 residues. Per germline, CDR1 DFQATT and CDR2 SNEGSKA (reference sequence). CDR3 residues: CSAREKTSLLEKLFF. The CDR3 DNA sequence: TGCAGTGCTAGAGAAAAGACAAGCCTTTTGGAAAAACTGTTTTTT.

Many counts were recorded for this clonotype. This chain uses TRBV20-1 with TRBJ1-1; possible D gene TRBD1, 6 bases. The V gene lost 3 bases and the J gene lost 5 bases, with 13 bases spanning the gap. The CDR3 length is 13 residues. Per the germline V gene, CDR1 is DFQATT and CDR2 is SNEGSKA (reference sequence). CDR3 nucleotide sequence: TGCAGTGCTAGTTTCCGGGGGCGTACTGAAGCTTTCTTT. Protein: CSASFRGRTEAFF.